This T cell receptor beta chain was sequenced in a study of cytomegalovirus exposure and HLA in healthy donors. Donors in the study were healthy people who gave bone marrow. There are 16 residues in the CDR3. J gave up 2 bases and V 5 bases, and 7 bases lay outside the gene matches. Germline V gene sequence: CDR1 SGHNT, CDR2 YENEEA. A multiplex PCR was run with 60 Vbeta primers and 13 Jbeta primers. Generated by immunoSEQ multiplex PCR, the TCRdb table keeps only in-frame clones and is missing some. The sample consists of around 100,000 clones, approximately 70% of them appearing once. Sequences were obtained from PBMCs. This receptor was obtained from a man aged 25 to 45 in good health and CMV-seropositive. This rearrangement joins TRBV11-3 to TRBJ1-3; TRBD1 agrees at 9 bases. Here the CDR3 DNA reads TGTGCCAGCAGCCCCGGGACAGGGAAGGCTGGAAACACCATATATTTT. Its translation is CASSPGTGKAGNTIYF.